What follows are 26 T cell receptor beta chains derived from one specimen sequenced in a study of CXCR3-negative and CXCR3-positive naive CD8 T cells. Study-level results: Higher TRB CDR3 hydrophobicity marked CXCR3-positive naive cells relative to CXCR3-negative naive cells.

5' RACE with UMI labels generated the TRB cDNA libraries. Reprocessing the 5' RACE reads, TCRdb reports a single entry for every CDR3 protein and omits DNA. The specimen's table records under 150,000 distinct CDR3 sequences. Their antigen targets remain unknown. The sample taken for sequencing was naive CXCR3+ CD8+ T cells from blood. Subset of the sample: CD45RO-CCR7+CD27+CD95- naive CD8+ T cells expressing CXCR3 (TNR3+). The receptors here all came from a human donor in good health. Some clones in this sample may be carry-over from other donors' samples.

The CDR3 reads CASIQDRSYEQYF. The chain recombines TRBV21-1 with TRBJ2-7. TRBV21-1 is a pseudogene locus. The CDR3 has 13 amino acids.

The CDR3 reads CASSPIVKAGELFF. V is TRBV27 and J is TRBJ2-2. The length of the CDR3 is 14 residues. Germline V CDR1 and CDR2: MNHEY, SMNVEV (reference sequence).

The rearrangement links TRBV25-1 to TRBJ2-1; TCRdb's assignment of TRBD2 cannot be checked, as there is no DNA. Per germline, CDR1 MGHDK and CDR2 SYGVNS. CDR3 length: 17 amino acids. The CDR3 region is CASSERPSGISYNEQFF.

The chain carries TRBV23-1 and TRBJ2-7; TCRdb outputs TRBD1, but without DNA this stays unchecked. TRBV23-1 is placed among ORFs of uncertain function. The length of the CDR3 is 15 residues. The CDR3 region is CASSQGGRETYEQYF.

This rearrangement joins TRBV28 to TRBJ2-1; the TRBD1 assignment by TCRdb is unverifiable without DNA. Germline loops: CDR1 MDHEN, CDR2 SYDVKM. This CDR3 has 16 amino acids. The CDR3 here is CASSPRDRAGDSEQFF.

J is TRBJ2-1 and V is TRBV9; TCRdb's D gene call, TRBD2, goes unchecked for lack of DNA. Germline V gives CDR1 SGDLS, CDR2 YYNGEE. The CDR3 consists of 13 residues. The CDR3 here is CASSLPGLAEQFF.

The chain carries TRBV19 and TRBJ2-7; the TCRdb D gene call, TRBD1, has no DNA to confirm it. CDR3 length equals 11 residues. Germline CDR1 LNHDA, CDR2 SQIVND (reference sequence). CDR3 protein: CASSSGVEQYF. Full variable domain (outside the CDR3, taken from reference TRBV19 and TRBJ2-7): DGGITQSPKYLFRKEGQNVTLSCEQNLNHDAMYWYRQDPGQGLRLIYYSQIVNDFQKGDIAEGYSVSREKKESFPLTVTSAQKNPTAFYLCASSSGVEQYFGPGTRLTVT.

This chain's CDR3 is CASSLDGTSGGARETQYF. The chain combines TRBV5-6 with TRBJ2-5; TCRdb reports TRBD2, a call that lacks DNA to check it against. From germline, CDR1 is SGHDT and CDR2 YYEEEE. The CDR3 totals 18 residues.

The genes are TRBV7-6 and TRBJ1-5; TCRdb lists TRBD1, though no DNA is available to test this call. The CDR3 has 17 amino acids. Germline-derived CDR1 and CDR2 are SGHVS and FNYEAQ. CDR3 protein: CASSLNIAGTPNQPQHF.

The chain has TRBV12-3 or TRBV12-4 and TRBJ2-5; lacking DNA, the TRBD1 call made by TCRdb goes unchecked. The CDR3 covers 17 residues. The CDR3 loop is CASSLALGQAGQETQYF.

The V call is TRBV28, the J call TRBJ2-7; TCRdb proposes TRBD2, but this gene call is untestable without DNA. Per the germline V gene, CDR1 is MDHEN and CDR2 is SYDVKM. There are 15 residues in the CDR3. The CDR3 here is CASSSTRTVSYEQYF.

The chain employs TRBV3-1 and TRBJ1-1. Germline-derived CDR1 and CDR2 are LGHDT and YNNKEL (reference sequence). The CDR3 is 14 amino acids. This CDR3 reads CASSQDQVFTEAFF.

V and J are TRBV29-1 and TRBJ2-2. The V gene's germline CDR1 is SQVTM and CDR2 ANQGSEA. This CDR3 contains 12 residues. The CDR3 region is CSVVWATGELFF.

The rearrangement joins TRBV29-1 to TRBJ1-1; the TCRdb D gene call, TRBD1, has no DNA to confirm it. This CDR3 has 14 amino acids. Per germline, CDR1 SQVTM and CDR2 ANQGSEA. The CDR3 spells CSVFPGEGNTEAFF.

The chain couples TRBV9 to TRBJ2-2. This CDR3 contains 12 residues. From germline, CDR1 is SGDLS and CDR2 YYNGEE. The CDR3: CASSGGAGELFF.

The chain combines TRBV10-2 with TRBJ2-7; lacking DNA, the TRBD2 call made by TCRdb goes unchecked. The CDR3 is 16 residues long. The V gene's germline CDR1 is WSHSY and CDR2 SAAADI. The CDR3 region is CASRTQLAGVIHEQYF.

The chain is built from TRBV5-1 and TRBJ2-1; TCRdb outputs TRBD2, but without DNA this stays unchecked. This CDR3 comprises 17 residues. The germline gives CDR1 SGHRS, CDR2 YFSETQ. This chain's CDR3 is CASSPEASGGPYNEQFF.

The rearrangement joins TRBV7-6 to TRBJ2-7; TCRdb gives TRBD1 as the D gene, but with no DNA this cannot be confirmed. The CDR3 loop spans 15 amino acids. Germline CDR1 is SGHVS and CDR2 is FNYEAQ. CDR3 region: CASSLGTGGSDEQYF. The whole variable domain, filled in from reference TRBV7-6 and TRBJ2-7, reads GAGVSQSPRYKVTKRGQDVALRCDPISGHVSLYWYRQALGQGPEFLTYFNYEAQQDKSGLPNDRFSAERPEGSISTLTIQRTEQRDSAMYRCASSLGTGGSDEQYFGPGTRLTVT.

The chain combines TRBV23-1 with TRBJ1-4. TRBV23-1 is classed as an ORF, of uncertain function. The CDR3 spans 13 residues. CDR3: CARSRRSGEKLFF.

The chain recombines TRBV28 with TRBJ2-3; TCRdb selects TRBD2, and the lack of DNA leaves this call unchecked. The CDR3 has 14 residues. Germline CDR1 and CDR2: MDHEN and SYDVKM. The CDR3 protein is CASSFRGLAPTQYF.

This rearrangement joins TRBV15 to TRBJ2-3; with no DNA, the TCRdb D assignment of TRBD1 cannot be verified. Germline CDR1 and CDR2: LNHNV and YYDKDF (reference sequence). This CDR3 has 16 amino acids. Here the CDR3 reads CATSRGTGLSTDTQYF.

The V gene is TRBV15, the J gene TRBJ2-1; without DNA, the TCRdb call of TRBD2 cannot be checked. Germline CDR1 LNHNV, CDR2 YYDKDF (reference sequence). The CDR3 extends over 15 amino acids. CDR3 sequence: CATSRASGRGNEQFF. Drawing the rest from reference TRBV15 and TRBJ2-1, the complete variable domain is DAMVIQNPRYQVTQFGKPVTLSCSQTLNHNVMYWYQQKSSQAPKLLFHYYDKDFNNEADTPDNFQSRRPNTSFCFLDIRSPGLGDTAMYLCATSRASGRGNEQFFGPGTRLTVL.

The chain employs TRBV6-2 or TRBV6-3 and TRBJ2-1; as DNA is missing, the TRBD2 call by TCRdb cannot be tested. The germline V gene has CDR1 MNHEY and CDR2 SVGEGT. The length of the CDR3 is 18 residues. The CDR3 sequence is CASSRTSGSPSSYNEQFF.

V is TRBV12-3 or TRBV12-4 and J is TRBJ1-1; TCRdb indicates TRBD1, and absent DNA this call remains unverified. The CDR3 runs to 13 residues. This CDR3 reads CASSIPEGAEAFF.

The rearrangement uses TRBV7-9 and TRBJ1-1; TCRdb's D call of TRBD1 is untestable without DNA. The germline V gene has CDR1 SEHNR and CDR2 FQNEAQ (reference sequence). This CDR3 is 16 amino acids long. The CDR3 spells CASSPRTVERNTEAFF.

V gene TRBV7-2 combines with J gene TRBJ1-2; TCRdb lists TRBD1, though no DNA is available to test this call. Germline lookup yields CDR1 SGHTA and CDR2 FQGNSA. CDR3 length equals 14 residues. CDR3 in amino acids: CARSLLRGIYGYTF.